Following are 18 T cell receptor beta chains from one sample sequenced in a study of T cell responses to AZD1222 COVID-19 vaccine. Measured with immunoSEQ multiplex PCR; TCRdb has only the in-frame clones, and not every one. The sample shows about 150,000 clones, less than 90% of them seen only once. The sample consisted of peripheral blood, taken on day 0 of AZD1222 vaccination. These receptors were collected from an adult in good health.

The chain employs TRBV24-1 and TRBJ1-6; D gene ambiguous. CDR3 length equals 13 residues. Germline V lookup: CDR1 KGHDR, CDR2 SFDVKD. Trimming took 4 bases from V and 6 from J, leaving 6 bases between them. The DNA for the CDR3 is TGTGCCACCAGTGAAGCAGGTAATTCACCCCTCCACTTT. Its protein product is CATSEAGNSPLHF.

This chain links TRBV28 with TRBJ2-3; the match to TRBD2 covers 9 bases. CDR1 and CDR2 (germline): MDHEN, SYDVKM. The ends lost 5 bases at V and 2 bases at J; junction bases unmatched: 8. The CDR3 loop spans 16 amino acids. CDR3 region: CASSEQSGGPTDTQYF. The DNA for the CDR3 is TGTGCCAGCAGTGAACAAAGCGGGGGGCCCACAGATACGCAGTATTTT. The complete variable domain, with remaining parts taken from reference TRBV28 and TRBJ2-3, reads DVKVTQSSRYLVKRTGEKVFLECVQDMDHENMFWYRQDPGLGLRLIYFSYDVKMKEKGDIPEGYSVSREKKERFSLILESASTNQTSMYLCASSEQSGGPTDTQYFGPGTRLTVL.

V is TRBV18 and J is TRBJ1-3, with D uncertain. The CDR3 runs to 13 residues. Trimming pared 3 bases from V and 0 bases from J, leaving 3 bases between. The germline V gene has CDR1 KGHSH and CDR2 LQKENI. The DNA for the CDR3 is TGTGCCAGCTCACCGAACTCTGGAAACACCATATATTTT. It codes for CASSPNSGNTIYF.

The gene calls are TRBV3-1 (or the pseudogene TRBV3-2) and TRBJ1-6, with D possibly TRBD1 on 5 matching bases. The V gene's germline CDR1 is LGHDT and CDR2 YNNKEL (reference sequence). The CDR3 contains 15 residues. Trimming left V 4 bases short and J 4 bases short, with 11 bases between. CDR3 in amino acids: CASSPWDGYNSPLHF. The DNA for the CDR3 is TGTGCCAGCAGCCCATGGGACGGTTATAATTCACCCCTCCACTTT.

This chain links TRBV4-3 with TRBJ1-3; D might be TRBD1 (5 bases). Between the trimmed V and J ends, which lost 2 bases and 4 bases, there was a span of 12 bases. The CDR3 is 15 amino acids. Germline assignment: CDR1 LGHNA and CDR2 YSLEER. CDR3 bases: TGCGCCAGCAGCCAATCTGGGGGTTTAGGAAACACCATATATTTT. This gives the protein CASSQSGGLGNTIYF.

CDR3 DNA sequence: TGTGCCAGCAGCTTGCATCGACAGACTGAAGCTTTCTTT. It is translated as CASSLHRQTEAFF. The chain uses TRBV7-2 and TRBJ1-1; D might be TRBD1 (5 bases). Germline V CDR1 and CDR2: SGHTA, FQGNSA. The CDR3 extends over 13 amino acids. V was cut by 3 bases and J by 5 bases, with 10 bases left in between.

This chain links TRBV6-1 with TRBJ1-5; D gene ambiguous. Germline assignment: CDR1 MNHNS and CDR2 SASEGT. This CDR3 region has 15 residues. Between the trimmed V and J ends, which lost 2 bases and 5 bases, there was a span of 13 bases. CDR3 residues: CASSEIQEPYQPQHF. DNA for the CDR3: TGTGCCAGCAGTGAAATTCAGGAGCCATATCAGCCCCAGCATTTT.

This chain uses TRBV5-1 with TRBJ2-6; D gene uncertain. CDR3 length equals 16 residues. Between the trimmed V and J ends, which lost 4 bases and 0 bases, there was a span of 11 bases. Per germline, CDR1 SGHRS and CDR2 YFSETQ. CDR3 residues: CASSPGRSSGANVLTF. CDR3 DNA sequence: TGCGCCAGCAGCCCTGGACGATCCTCTGGGGCCAACGTCCTGACTTTC.

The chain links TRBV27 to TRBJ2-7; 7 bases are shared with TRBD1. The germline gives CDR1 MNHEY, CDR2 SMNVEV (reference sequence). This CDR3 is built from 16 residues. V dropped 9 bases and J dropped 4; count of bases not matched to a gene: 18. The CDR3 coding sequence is TGTGCCAGTAGTACAACTCCCGGGACAGTGTATTACGAGCAGTACTTC. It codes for CASSTTPGTVYYEQYF.

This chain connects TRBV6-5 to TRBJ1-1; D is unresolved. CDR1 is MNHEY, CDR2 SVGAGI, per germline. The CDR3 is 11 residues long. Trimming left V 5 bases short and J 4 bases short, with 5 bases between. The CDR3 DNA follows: TGTGCCAGCAGTCTGATCACTGAAGCTTTCTTT. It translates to CASSLITEAFF.

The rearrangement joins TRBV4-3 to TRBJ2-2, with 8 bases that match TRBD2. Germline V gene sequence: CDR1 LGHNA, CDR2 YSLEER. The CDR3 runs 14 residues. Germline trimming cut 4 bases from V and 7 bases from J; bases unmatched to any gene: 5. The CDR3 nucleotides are TGCGCCAGCAGCCTTAATCGGGGGGGCGGGGAGCTGTTTTTT. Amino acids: CASSLNRGGGELFF.

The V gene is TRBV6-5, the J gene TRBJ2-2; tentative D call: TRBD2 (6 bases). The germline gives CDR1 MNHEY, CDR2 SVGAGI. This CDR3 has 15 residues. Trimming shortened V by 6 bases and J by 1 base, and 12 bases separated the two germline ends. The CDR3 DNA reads TGTGCCAGCAGCTGGCGGGGTCGGAACACCGGGGAGCTGTTTTTT. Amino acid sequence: CASSWRGRNTGELFF.

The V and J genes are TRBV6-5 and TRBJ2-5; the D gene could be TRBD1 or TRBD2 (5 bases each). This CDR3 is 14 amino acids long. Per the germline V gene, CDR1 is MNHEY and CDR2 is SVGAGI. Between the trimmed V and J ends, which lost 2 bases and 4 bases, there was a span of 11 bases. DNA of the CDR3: TGTGCCAGCAGTTACCTTGGGGGTCGAGAGACCCAGTACTTC. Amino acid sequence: CASSYLGGRETQYF.

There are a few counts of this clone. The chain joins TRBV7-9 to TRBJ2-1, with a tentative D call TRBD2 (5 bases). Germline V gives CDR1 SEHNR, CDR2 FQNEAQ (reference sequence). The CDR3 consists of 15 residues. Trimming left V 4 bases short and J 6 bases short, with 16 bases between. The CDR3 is CASSSGLSPANEQFF. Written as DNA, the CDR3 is TGTGCCAGCAGCTCAGGACTTTCCCCCGCCAATGAGCAGTTCTTC. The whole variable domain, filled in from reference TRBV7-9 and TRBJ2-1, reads DTGVSQNPRHKITKRGQNVTFRCDPISEHNRLYWYRQTLGQGPEFLTYFQNEAQLEKSRLLSDRFSAERPKGSFSTLEIQRTEQGDSAMYLCASSSGLSPANEQFFGPGTRLTVL.

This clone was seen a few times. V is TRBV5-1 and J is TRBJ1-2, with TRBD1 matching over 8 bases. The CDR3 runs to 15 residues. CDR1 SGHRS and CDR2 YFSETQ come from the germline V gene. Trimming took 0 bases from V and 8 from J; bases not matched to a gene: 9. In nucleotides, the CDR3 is TGCGCCAGCAGCTTGGCCGGGCAGGGGGCCGAGGGCTACACCTTC. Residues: CASSLAGQGAEGYTF.

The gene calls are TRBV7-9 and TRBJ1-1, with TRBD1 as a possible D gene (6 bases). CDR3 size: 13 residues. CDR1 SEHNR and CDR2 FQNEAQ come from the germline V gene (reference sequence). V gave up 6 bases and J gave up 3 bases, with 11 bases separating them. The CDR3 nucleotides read TGTGCCAGCAGGAACAGGGAGGACACTGAAGCTTTCTTT. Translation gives CASRNREDTEAFF.

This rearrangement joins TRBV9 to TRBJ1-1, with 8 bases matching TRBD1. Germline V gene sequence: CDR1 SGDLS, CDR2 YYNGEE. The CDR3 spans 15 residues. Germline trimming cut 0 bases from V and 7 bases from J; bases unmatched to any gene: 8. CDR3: CASSVDDAGGLEAFF. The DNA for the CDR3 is TGTGCCAGCAGCGTAGACGATGCAGGGGGCCTTGAAGCTTTCTTT.

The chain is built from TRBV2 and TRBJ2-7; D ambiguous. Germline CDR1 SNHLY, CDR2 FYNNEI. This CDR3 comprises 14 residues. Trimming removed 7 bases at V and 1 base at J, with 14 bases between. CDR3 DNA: TGTGCCAGCATGGCCTCAGACGGATCCTACGAGCAGTACTTC. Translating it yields CASMASDGSYEQYF.